One sample yielded the 22 T cell receptor beta chains listed below, sequenced in a study of blood T cell repertoires in COVID-19. Assay: immunoSEQ multiplex PCR; the TCRdb copy retains only in-frame clones and omits some. The sample includes roughly 62,000 clones, about 88% of them seen just once. The specimen sequenced was peripheral blood. These receptors all come from a human donor with active COVID-19. The donor label of this sample is uncertain.

The V and J genes are TRBV9 and TRBJ2-1, with 11 bases fitting TRBD2. CDR1 SGDLS and CDR2 YYNGEE come from the germline V gene. Trimming removed 0 bases from V and 8 bases from J; junction bases left unmatched: 7. The CDR3 totals 16 residues. The DNA of the CDR3 is TGTGCCAGCAGCGTAGGGTCTAGCGGGGGGTTGGATGAGCAGTTCTTC. Residues: CASSVGSSGGLDEQFF.

Comment on this clone: This same CDR3 is encoded by further DNA sequences in the sample. CDR3 region: CASSLGSIQGEQYF. The CDR3 DNA is TGTGCCAGCAGCTTAGGGTCAATACAGGGCGAGCAGTACTTC. The chain combines TRBV7-2 with TRBJ2-7, with D possibly matching TRBD1 (6 bases). CDR1 SGHTA and CDR2 FQGNSA come from the germline V gene. This CDR3 spans 14 amino acids. Trimming shortened V by 1 base and J by 6 bases, and 13 bases separated the two germline ends.

CDR3 in DNA: TGTGCCAGCAGCAGACCGACAGGGACCTACGAGCAGTACTTC. Its translation: CASSRPTGTYEQYF. The chain couples TRBV28 to TRBJ2-7, with 7 bases fitting TRBD1. The CDR3 length is 14 residues. The ends lost 6 bases at V and 2 bases at J; junction bases unmatched: 7. Germline V gives CDR1 MDHEN, CDR2 SYDVKM. Full variable domain (outside the CDR3, taken from reference TRBV28 and TRBJ2-7): DVKVTQSSRYLVKRTGEKVFLECVQDMDHENMFWYRQDPGLGLRLIYFSYDVKMKEKGDIPEGYSVSREKKERFSLILESASTNQTSMYLCASSRPTGTYEQYFGPGTRLTVT.

The rearrangement uses TRBV11-2 and TRBJ2-3, with 8 positions matching TRBD1. Germline V gene sequence: CDR1 SGHAT, CDR2 FQNNGV. CDR3 length: 15 amino acids. The ends lost 5 bases at V and 4 bases at J; junction bases unmatched: 8. Written as DNA, the CDR3 is TGTGCCAGCAGCCCAAGGACAGGGAGATCAGATACGCAGTATTTT. It encodes CASSPRTGRSDTQYF.

This clone was seen once. The chain combines TRBV6-5 with TRBJ2-7; the D gene is possibly TRBD2 (5 bases). With 2 bases removed from V and 0 bases from J, the gap between germline ends came to 8 bases. Germline V gene data show CDR1 as MNHEY and CDR2 as SVGAGI. The CDR3 length is 14 residues. The CDR3 here is CASSYDGSSYEQYF. CDR3 nucleotide sequence: TGTGCCAGCAGTTACGATGGGAGCTCCTACGAGCAGTACTTC.

The gene calls are TRBV29-1 and TRBJ1-4; TRBD1 agrees at 9 bases. Germline V lookup: CDR1 SQVTM, CDR2 ANQGSEA. This CDR3 has 13 amino acids. Losses at the gene ends were 7 bases for V and 5 bases for J; bases not matched to a gene: 5. As DNA, the CDR3 is TGCAGCGCGACCGGGACAGGGAATGAAAAACTGTTTTTT. It encodes CSATGTGNEKLFF.

V and J are TRBV11-2 and TRBJ2-1; 12 nucleotides line up with TRBD2. V dropped 2 bases and J dropped 8; count of bases not matched to a gene: 4. The CDR3 length is 15 residues. CDR1 and CDR2 from the germline V gene are SGHAT and FQNNGV. The CDR3 DNA is TGTGCCAGCAGCTTATCGGGACTAGCGGGCCATGAGCAGTTCTTC. The encoded protein is CASSLSGLAGHEQFF.

This clone has just a few counts. The rearrangement uses TRBV9 and TRBJ1-5, with 9 bases matching TRBD1. V trimming: 1 base; J trimming: 8 bases; junction bases outside the gene matches: 1. Germline-derived CDR1 and CDR2 are SGDLS and YYNGEE. The CDR3 is 13 residues long. CDR3 bases: TGTGCCAGCAGCGTAAGGACAGGGGAGCCCCAGCATTTT. Protein sequence: CASSVRTGEPQHF.

The V call is TRBV28, the J call TRBJ1-2; D is uncertain. The CDR3 has 13 amino acids. V shed 6 bases and J shed 1 base, with 9 bases lying between them. Germline V gives CDR1 MDHEN, CDR2 SYDVKM. CDR3 in DNA: TGTGCCAGCAGGCTAGTAGGTAACTATGGCTACACCTTC. It codes for CASRLVGNYGYTF.

In this sample, this clone turned up a few times. The rearrangement joins TRBV7-2 to TRBJ1-6, with unresolved D. V gave up 5 bases and J gave up 8 bases, with 16 bases separating them. CDR1 and CDR2 from the germline V gene are SGHTA and FQGNSA. The CDR3 consists of 15 residues. DNA of the CDR3: TGTGCCAGCAGCCCCCTCCTGGGCACCGATTCACCCCTCCACTTT. This encodes CASSPLLGTDSPLHF.

This sequence joins TRBV18 and TRBJ1-1; 7 bases are a match to TRBD1. V lost 4 bases and J lost 1; bases outside the gene matches: 6. The CDR3 loop spans 15 amino acids. Germline V gene data show CDR1 as KGHSH and CDR2 as LQKENI. The CDR3: CASSLRGLANTEAFF. As DNA, the CDR3 is TGTGCCAGCTCACTGAGGGGGCTAGCGAACACTGAAGCTTTCTTT.

The gene calls are TRBV18 and TRBJ2-1; 7 bases are shared with TRBD2. Germline CDR1 and CDR2: KGHSH and LQKENI. There are 15 residues in the CDR3. V lost 2 bases to trimming and J lost 5 bases; unmatched junction nucleotides: 6. The CDR3 here is CASSPRRGGDNEQFF. DNA for the CDR3: TGTGCCAGCTCACCAAGGCGGGGAGGGGACAATGAGCAGTTCTTC.

CDR3 sequence: CASSLGARGTSTDTQYF. The CDR3 nucleotides are TGTGCCAGCAGCCTGGGGGCCAGGGGAACTAGCACAGATACGCAGTATTTT. The gene calls are TRBV5-6 and TRBJ2-3; possibly TRBD1 for D (6 bases). The CDR3 length is 17 residues. V was trimmed by 4 bases and J by 0 bases, leaving 18 bases between them. Germline CDR1 reads SGHDT; CDR2 reads YYEEEE.

CDR3 bases: TGCGCCAGCAGCTCTACAGGGGGCACCACTAATGAAAAACTGTTTTTT. It yields the protein CASSSTGGTTNEKLFF. The rearrangement joins TRBV5-1 to TRBJ1-4, with 9 bases that match TRBD1. Unmatched junction bases numbered 5, after V lost 3 bases and J lost 2 bases. The CDR3 is made up of 16 amino acids. CDR1 is SGHRS, CDR2 YFSETQ, per germline.

This clone has more than one count but fewer than ten. The CDR3 bases are TGTGCCAGCAGTTCGACAGTATACACTGAAGCTTTCTTT. It specifies CASSSTVYTEAFF. This chain links TRBV5-4 with TRBJ1-1; perhaps TRBD1 as D (5 bases). V was shortened by 5 bases and J by 3 bases, with 11 bases between the two germline ends. CDR3 length equals 13 residues. From germline, CDR1 is SGHNT and CDR2 YYREEE (reference sequence).

This chain joins TRBV10-1 and TRBJ1-4, with 7 bases matching TRBD1. Germline loops: CDR1 WNHNN, CDR2 SYGVQD (reference sequence). V lost 4 bases, J lost 8 bases, and 4 bases stayed unmatched. This CDR3 has 13 amino acids. CDR3 sequence (DNA): TGCGCCAGCAGTGTAGGGGGCGACGAAAAACTGTTTTTT. This translates into CASSVGGDEKLFF.

This chain links TRBV2 with TRBJ1-5, with unresolved D. Deletions cut 3 bases from V and 7 bases from J, with 7 bases between. This CDR3 is 12 amino acids long. Looked up from germline, CDR1 is SNHLY and CDR2 is FYNNEI. CDR3 in amino acids: CASSDSGQPQHF. As DNA, the CDR3 is TGTGCCAGCAGTGACTCGGGACAGCCCCAGCATTTT.

The rearrangement links TRBV5-1 to TRBJ2-5, with D perhaps matching TRBD1 (6 bases). The germline V gene encodes CDR1 SGHRS and CDR2 YFSETQ. The V gene lost 5 bases and the J gene lost 1 base, with 12 bases spanning the gap. The CDR3 runs to 14 residues. The CDR3 DNA reads TGCGCCAGCAGTAAACAGGGCTCCCAAGAGACCCAGTACTTC. It yields the protein CASSKQGSQETQYF. Together with reference TRBV5-1 and TRBJ2-5, the CDR3 gives the full variable domain: KAGVTQTPRYLIKTRGQQVTLSCSPISGHRSVSWYQQTPGQGLQFLFEYFSETQRNKGNFPGRFSGRQFSNSRSEMNVSTLELGDSALYLCASSKQGSQETQYFGPGTRLLVL.

The chain is built from TRBV11-3 and TRBJ2-1, with D perhaps TRBD2 (5 bases). The CDR3 covers 15 residues. Germline V lookup: CDR1 SGHNT, CDR2 YENEEA. Trimming removed 0 bases at V and 5 bases at J, with 11 bases between. Written as DNA, the CDR3 is TGTGCCAGCAGCTTAGATAGAGGGATCCACAATGAGCAGTTCTTC. Translation: CASSLDRGIHNEQFF.

This CDR3 reads CASSSYTSGNSPLHF. CDR3 in DNA: TGTGCCAGCAGCAGTTACACCAGTGGTAATTCACCCCTCCACTTT. V gene TRBV5-6 combines with J gene TRBJ1-6, with D uncertain. The V and J ends lost 4 bases and 6 bases respectively, with 14 bases between them. CDR1 is SGHDT, CDR2 YYEEEE, per germline. CDR3 length: 15 residues.

The rearrangement uses TRBV28 and TRBJ1-2; D not resolved. This CDR3 spans 14 amino acids. The germline V gene encodes CDR1 MDHEN and CDR2 SYDVKM. V gave up 3 bases and J gave up 2 bases, with 10 bases separating them. The CDR3 bases are TGTGCCAGCAGTTTCCCGGGAGAAAACTATGGCTACACCTTC. It is translated as CASSFPGENYGYTF.

The rearrangement links TRBV4-1 to TRBJ2-1; TRBD2 matches 14 bases. Germline CDR1 MGHRA, CDR2 YSYEKL. The V and J ends lost 0 bases and 12 bases, in that order; junction bases with no gene match: 10. This CDR3 spans 17 amino acids. The CDR3: CASSQDKGTSGRLGQFF. In nucleotides, the CDR3 is TGCGCCAGCAGCCAAGATAAGGGGACTAGCGGGAGACTGGGGCAGTTCTTC.